A single sample is the source of the 11 T cell receptor beta chains below, sequenced in a study of T cell repertoires in cytomegalovirus infection. TCRdb re-analysed the reads in MiXCR, keeping a single row per CDR3 protein. The table lists approximately 400,000 distinct CDR3 sequences, 31% of them singletons. Material for sequencing was PBMCs. The receptors stem from a human donor in good health (CMV status not recorded). Some clones in this sample may be carry-over from other donors' samples.

This clonotype was detected a few times. This chain joins TRBV6-1 and TRBJ2-1; 7 bases agree with TRBD1. Germline CDR1 and CDR2: MNHNS and SASEGT. This CDR3 region has 15 residues. Trimming at V came to 2 bases and at J to 2 bases, leaving 3 bases not matched to a gene. The DNA for the CDR3 is TGTGCCAGCAGTGAAATGGGACAGACCTACAATGAGCAGTTCTTC. This translates into CASSEMGQTYNEQFF.

V gene TRBV6-1 combines with J gene TRBJ1-4, with D perhaps TRBD1 (5 bases). V lost 6 bases to trimming and J lost 3 bases, with 17 bases between them. Germline V gives CDR1 MNHNS, CDR2 SASEGT. The CDR3 totals 16 residues. The CDR3: CASSPGWGMANEKLFF. CDR3 in DNA: TGTGCCAGCAGCCCAGGGTGGGGCATGGCTAATGAAAAACTGTTTTTT.

The J gene is TRBJ1-1, the V gene TRBV6-8; 11 bases line up with TRBD1. The junction had 9 bases not matched to a gene; V was cut back by 6 bases and J by 6 bases. CDR1 and CDR2 from the germline V gene are MNHGY and SAAAGT. CDR3 length equals 15 residues. CDR3 sequence: CASSQDRGRTPEAFF. DNA of the CDR3: TGTGCCAGCAGCCAGGACAGGGGGCGCACCCCTGAAGCTTTCTTT.

This clonotype was detected a few times. The rearrangement uses TRBV7-2 and TRBJ2-1; TRBD1 might be the D (5 bases). CDR3 size: 13 residues. Per the germline V gene, CDR1 is SGHTA and CDR2 is FQGNSA. Trimming shortened V by 5 bases and J by 10 bases, and 15 bases separated the two germline ends. The DNA for the CDR3 is TGTGCCAGCAGCCCTCCATGGGGCTGGGAGCAGTTCTTC. This gives the protein CASSPPWGWEQFF.

In its sample, this clonotype was seen a few times. The junction and the germline gene differ at one end; a read error may be behind it. This chain uses TRBV2 with TRBJ2-1; 8 bases are shared with TRBD1. Germline loops: CDR1 SNHLY, CDR2 FYNNEI. The CDR3 is 15 amino acids. Written as DNA, the CDR3 is TGTGCCAGCACCCAAGACAGGGGCGAGTACAGTGAGCAGTTCTTC. It yields the protein CASTQDRGEYSEQFF.

This clonotype has only a few counts. The genes are TRBV14 and TRBJ1-1; D is possibly TRBD1 (6 bases). This CDR3 has 16 residues. Germline assignment: CDR1 SGHDN and CDR2 FVKESK. Deletions cut 4 bases from V and 0 bases from J, with 15 bases between. The CDR3 DNA is TGTGCCAGCAGCCTAAGGGGGACAAGGATGAACACTGAAGCTTTCTTT. This codes for CASSLRGTRMNTEAFF.

This clonotype was detected only a few times. The rearrangement uses TRBV3-1 and TRBJ1-4; D is unresolved. The ends were cut back, 3 bases at V and 8 bases at J, with 13 bases in the middle. Germline-derived CDR1 and CDR2 are LGHDT and YNNKEL (reference sequence). This CDR3 contains 14 residues. This chain's CDR3 is CASSQTISGEKLFF. In DNA, the CDR3 is TGTGCCAGCAGCCAGACAATTTCGGGCGAAAAACTGTTTTTT.

V is TRBV28 and J is TRBJ2-5, with D hard to call. Germline CDR1 and CDR2: MDHEN and SYDVKM. The CDR3 loop spans 13 amino acids. V was cut by 3 bases and J by 5 bases, with 10 bases left in between. CDR3 in DNA: TGTGCCAGCAGTTTCTCCACCGTGGAGACCCAGTACTTC. Protein sequence: CASSFSTVETQYF.

A remark on this clonotype: It may be a read error: a sequence one base away is much more abundant. The chain is built from TRBV6-1 and TRBJ1-5; D is uncertain. Germline CDR1 reads MNHNS; CDR2 reads SASEGT. The CDR3 has 14 residues. DNA of the CDR3: TGTGCCCGCAGTGACGTGGGTCTCAATCAGCCCCAGCATTTT. It codes for CARSDVGLNQPQHF.

The chain is built from TRBV28 and TRBJ1-2; D is perhaps TRBD1 (6 bases). V was shortened by 4 bases and J by 5 bases, with 17 bases between the two germline ends. Germline CDR1 is MDHEN and CDR2 is SYDVKM. This CDR3 region has 15 residues. The DNA of the CDR3 is TGTGCCAGCAGTTCGGGATCACAGGGTCGGTATGGCTACACCTTC. Its translation is CASSSGSQGRYGYTF.

This clonotype was found many times. This chain uses TRBV7-8 with TRBJ1-5; 8 positions match TRBD1. Germline CDR1 reads SGHVS; CDR2 reads FQNEAQ. With 5 bases clipped from V and 8 bases from J, the junction kept 14 bases outside the gene matches. The CDR3 is 16 residues long. CDR3: CASSALTGALGEPQHF. The CDR3 nucleotides read TGTGCCAGCAGCGCGTTGACAGGGGCATTAGGGGAGCCCCAGCATTTT. Complete variable domain (other parts from reference TRBV7-8 and TRBJ1-5): GAGVSQSPRYKVAKRGQDVALRCDPISGHVSLFWYQQALGQGPEFLTYFQNEAQLDKSGLPSDRFFAERPEGSVSTLKIQRTQQEDSAVYLCASSALTGALGEPQHFGDGTRLSIL.